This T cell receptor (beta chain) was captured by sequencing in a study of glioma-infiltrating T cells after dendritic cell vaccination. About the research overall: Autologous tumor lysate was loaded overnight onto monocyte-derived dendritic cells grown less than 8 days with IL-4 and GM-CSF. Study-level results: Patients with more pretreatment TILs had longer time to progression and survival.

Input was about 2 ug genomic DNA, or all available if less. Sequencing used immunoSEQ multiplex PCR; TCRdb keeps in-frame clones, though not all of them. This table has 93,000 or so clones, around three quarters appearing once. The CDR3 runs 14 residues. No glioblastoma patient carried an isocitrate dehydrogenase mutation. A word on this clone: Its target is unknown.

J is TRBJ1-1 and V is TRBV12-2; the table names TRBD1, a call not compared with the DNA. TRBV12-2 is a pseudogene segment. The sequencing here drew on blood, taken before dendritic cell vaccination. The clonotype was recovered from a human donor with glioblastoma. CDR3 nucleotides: TGTGCAAGTCGCCGTCACAGGGGGCGGACTGAAGCTTTCTTT. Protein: CASRRHRGRTEAFF.